This paragraph reports one T cell receptor beta chain. Its specificity is not known. At one boundary the junction diverges from the germline segment, which might be a read error. This entry is derived from a study of PD-1 blockade in classical Hodgkin lymphoma. Findings and caveats of the study: At baseline, newly diagnosed patients reportedly showed less TCR diversity than healthy donors.

The CDR3 sequence is 12 residues long. The V gene's germline CDR1 is MNHEY and CDR2 SVGAGI. Repertoires were generated with immunoSEQ multiplex PCR, while TCRdb's copy carries only in-frame clones and drops some. The sample shows about 15,000 clones, approximately 60% of them seen only once. Relapse was seen in all patients after autologous stem cell transplantation, and brentuximab vedotin exposure was variable. Patients had relapsed/refractory classical Hodgkin lymphoma with complete response, partial response or progressive disease as best response. Specimen: peripheral blood mononuclear cells (PBMCs), collected at baseline. The chain combines TRBV6-5 with TRBJ2-7, with 13 bases fitting TRBD2. The TCR sequence derives from a human donor with classical Hodgkin lymphoma. This chain's CDR3 is CASSPGLAGVHF. Written as DNA, the CDR3 is TGTGCCAGCAGTCCCGGACTAGCGGGAGTGCACTTC.